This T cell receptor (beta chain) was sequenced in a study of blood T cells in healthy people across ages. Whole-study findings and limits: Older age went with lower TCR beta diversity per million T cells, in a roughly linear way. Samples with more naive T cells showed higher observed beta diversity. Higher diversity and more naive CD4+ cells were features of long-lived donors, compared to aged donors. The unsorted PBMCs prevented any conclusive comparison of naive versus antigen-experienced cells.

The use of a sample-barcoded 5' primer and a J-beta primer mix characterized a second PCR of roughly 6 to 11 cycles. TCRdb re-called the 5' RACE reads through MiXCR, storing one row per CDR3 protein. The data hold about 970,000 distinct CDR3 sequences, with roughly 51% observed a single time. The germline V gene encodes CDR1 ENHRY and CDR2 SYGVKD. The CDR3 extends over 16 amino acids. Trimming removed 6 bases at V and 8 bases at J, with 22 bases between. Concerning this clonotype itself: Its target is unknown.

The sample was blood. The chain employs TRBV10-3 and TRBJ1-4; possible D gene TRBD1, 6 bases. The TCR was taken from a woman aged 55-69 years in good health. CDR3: CAIRTTGLRPTEKLFF. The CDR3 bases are TGTGCCATCAGAACGACAGGCCTCCGCCCCACCGAAAAACTGTTTTTT.